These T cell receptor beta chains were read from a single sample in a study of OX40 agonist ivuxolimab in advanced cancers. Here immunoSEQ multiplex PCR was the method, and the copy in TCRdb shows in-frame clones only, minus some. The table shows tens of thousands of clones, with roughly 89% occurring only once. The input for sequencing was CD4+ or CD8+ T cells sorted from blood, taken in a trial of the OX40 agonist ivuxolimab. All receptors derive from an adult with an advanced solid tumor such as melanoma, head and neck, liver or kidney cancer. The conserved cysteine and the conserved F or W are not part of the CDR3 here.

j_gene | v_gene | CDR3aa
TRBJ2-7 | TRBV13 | ASSQGLRSYEQY
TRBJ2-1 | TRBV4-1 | ASSQGQESYNEQF
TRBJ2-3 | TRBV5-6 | ASSLQSTDTQY
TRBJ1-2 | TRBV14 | ASSQDRGGNYGYT
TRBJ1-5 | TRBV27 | ASSLIGQPQH
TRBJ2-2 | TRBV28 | ASSLLAGENTGELF
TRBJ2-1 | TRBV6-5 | ASSSGEGLGRNEQF
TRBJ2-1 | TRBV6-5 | ASSYSLGSNEQF
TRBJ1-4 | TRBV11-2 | ASSILGQATNEKLF
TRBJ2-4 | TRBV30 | AWSVGLAKNIQY